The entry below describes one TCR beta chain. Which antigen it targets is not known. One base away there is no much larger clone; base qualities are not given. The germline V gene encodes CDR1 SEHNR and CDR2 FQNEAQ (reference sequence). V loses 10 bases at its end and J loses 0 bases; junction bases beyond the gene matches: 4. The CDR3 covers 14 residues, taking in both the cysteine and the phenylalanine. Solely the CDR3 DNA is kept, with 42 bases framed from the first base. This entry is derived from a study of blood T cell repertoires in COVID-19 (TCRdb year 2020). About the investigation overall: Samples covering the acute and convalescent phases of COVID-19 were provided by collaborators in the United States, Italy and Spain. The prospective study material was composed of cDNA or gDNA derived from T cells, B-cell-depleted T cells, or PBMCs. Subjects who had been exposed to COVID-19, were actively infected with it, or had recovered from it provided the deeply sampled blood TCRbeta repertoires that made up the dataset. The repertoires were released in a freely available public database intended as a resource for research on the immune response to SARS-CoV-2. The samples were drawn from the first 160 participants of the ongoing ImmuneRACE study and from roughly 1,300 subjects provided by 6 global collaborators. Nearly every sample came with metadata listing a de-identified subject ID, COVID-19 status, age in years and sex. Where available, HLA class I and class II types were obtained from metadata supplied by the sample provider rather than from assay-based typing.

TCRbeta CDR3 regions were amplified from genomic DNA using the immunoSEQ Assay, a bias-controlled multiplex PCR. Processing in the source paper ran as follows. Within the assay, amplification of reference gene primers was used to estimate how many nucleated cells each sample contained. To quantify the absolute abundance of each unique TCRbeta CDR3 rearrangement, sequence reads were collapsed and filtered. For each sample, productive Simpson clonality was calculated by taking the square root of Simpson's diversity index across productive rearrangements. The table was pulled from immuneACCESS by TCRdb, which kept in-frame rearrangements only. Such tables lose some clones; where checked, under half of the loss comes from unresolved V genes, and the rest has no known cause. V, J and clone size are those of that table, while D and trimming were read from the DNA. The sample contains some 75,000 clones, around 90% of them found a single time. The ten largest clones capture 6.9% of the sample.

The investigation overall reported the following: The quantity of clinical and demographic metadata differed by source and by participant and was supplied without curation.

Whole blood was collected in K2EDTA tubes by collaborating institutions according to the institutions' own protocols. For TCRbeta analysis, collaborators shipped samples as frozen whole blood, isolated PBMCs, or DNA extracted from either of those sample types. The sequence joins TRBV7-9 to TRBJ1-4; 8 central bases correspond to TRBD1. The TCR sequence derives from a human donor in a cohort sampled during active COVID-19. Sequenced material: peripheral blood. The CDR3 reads CATQGAPTNEKLFF. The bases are TGTGCCACCCAGGGGGCCCCAACTAATGAAAAACTGTTTTTT.